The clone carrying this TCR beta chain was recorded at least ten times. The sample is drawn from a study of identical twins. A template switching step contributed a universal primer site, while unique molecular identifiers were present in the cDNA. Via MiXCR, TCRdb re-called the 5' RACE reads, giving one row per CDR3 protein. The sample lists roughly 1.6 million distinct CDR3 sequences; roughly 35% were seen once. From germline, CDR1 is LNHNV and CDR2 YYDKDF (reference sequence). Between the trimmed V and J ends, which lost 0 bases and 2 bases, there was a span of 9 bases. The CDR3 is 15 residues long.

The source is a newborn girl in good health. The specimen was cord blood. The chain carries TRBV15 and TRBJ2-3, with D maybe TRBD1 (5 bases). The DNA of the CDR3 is TGTGCCACCAGCAGAGATCGACAGATCACAGATACGCAGTATTTT. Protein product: CATSRDRQITDTQYF.